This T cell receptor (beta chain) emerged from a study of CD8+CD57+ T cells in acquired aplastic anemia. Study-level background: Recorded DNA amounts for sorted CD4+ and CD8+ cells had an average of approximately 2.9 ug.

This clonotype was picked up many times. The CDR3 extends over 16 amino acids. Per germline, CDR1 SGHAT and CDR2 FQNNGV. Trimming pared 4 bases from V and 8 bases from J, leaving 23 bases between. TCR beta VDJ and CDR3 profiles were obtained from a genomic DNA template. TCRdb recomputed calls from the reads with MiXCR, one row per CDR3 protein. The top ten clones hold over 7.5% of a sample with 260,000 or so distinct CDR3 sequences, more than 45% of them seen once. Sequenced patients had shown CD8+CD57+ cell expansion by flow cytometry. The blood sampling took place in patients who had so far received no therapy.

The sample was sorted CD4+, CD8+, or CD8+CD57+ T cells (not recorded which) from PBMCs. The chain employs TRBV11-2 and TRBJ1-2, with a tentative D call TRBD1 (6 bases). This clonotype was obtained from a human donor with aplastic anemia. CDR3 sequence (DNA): TGTGCCAGCAGCTCACGAGCCCGGGCGGGACAAGGGGGCTACACCTTC. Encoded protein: CASSSRARAGQGGYTF.